The next 6 T cell receptor beta chains were all read from a single sample in a study of a mutant IDH1 vaccine in newly diagnosed glioma. Time point indicated: week 23, last vaccination. Every vaccine dose comprised 300 ug of mutant IDH1 20-mer peptide plus topical imiquimod. The antigens for these receptors are not known. Sequenced by immunoSEQ multiplex PCR; TCRdb stores in-frame clones only, minus some. This repertoire shows around 56,000 clones, about 81% found once; its top ten account for around 8.4%. The material sequenced was PBMCs, taken from a glioma patient whose treatment included an IDH1 peptide vaccine. The receptors derive from a woman between 35 and 50 years old with glioma. Some clones in this sample may be carry-over from other donors' samples.

The chain couples TRBV18 to TRBJ1-3; the match to TRBD1 covers 7 bases. From germline, CDR1 is KGHSH and CDR2 LQKENI. The length of the CDR3 is 18 residues. After removal of 2 bases from V and 3 bases from J, the junction contained 13 bases not matched to a gene. CDR3 protein: CASSPIRDRNTFGNTIYF. The CDR3 nucleotides are TGTGCCAGCTCACCAATCCGGGACAGAAATACCTTTGGAAACACCATATATTTT.

The chain couples TRBV19 to TRBJ1-5; no firm D call. The V end lost 10 bases, the J end lost 0 bases, and 16 bases lay between the germline ends. The germline V gene has CDR1 LNHDA and CDR2 SQIVND (reference sequence). This CDR3 spans 15 amino acids. The CDR3 reads CATSKGQYSNQPQHF. The CDR3 DNA follows: TGTGCCACAAGTAAGGGCCAGTATAGCAATCAGCCCCAGCATTTT.

This clone was seen just once. The rearrangement uses TRBV5-4 and TRBJ2-7, with unresolved D. Per the germline V gene, CDR1 is SGHNT and CDR2 is YYREEE (reference sequence). CDR3 length equals 12 residues. Between the trimmed V and J ends, which lost 4 bases and 3 bases, there was a span of 8 bases. CDR3 in amino acids: CASSDQSYEQYF. The CDR3 bases are TGTGCCAGCAGCGATCAGAGCTACGAGCAGTACTTC. Based on the CDR3 plus reference TRBV5-4 and TRBJ2-7, the full variable domain is ETGVTQSPTHLIKTRGQQVTLRCSSQSGHNTVSWYQQALGQGPQFIFQYYREEENGRGNFPPRFSGLQFPNYSSELNVNALELDDSALYLCASSDQSYEQYFGPGTRLTVT.

In regard to this clone: The DNA is omitted, as the CDR3 cannot be located on it reliably, and the CDR3 follows TCRdb's listing. The V and J genes are TRBV21-1 and TRBJ1-3; TRBD1, the table's D call, was not compared with the DNA. TRBV21-1 is assigned pseudogene status. The CDR3 contains 18 residues when both ends are counted. The CDR3 loop reads CASSGVGRGSSSGNTIYF.

The rearrangement links TRBV25-1 to TRBJ1-2; D might be TRBD1 (5 bases). The germline V gene encodes CDR1 MGHDK and CDR2 SYGVNS. The CDR3 has 15 residues. Trimming left V 5 bases short and J 3 bases short, with 16 bases between. CDR3 sequence reads: CASSPLGGTDYGYTF. CDR3 nucleotides: TGTGCCAGCAGTCCCCTGGGGGGGACCGACTATGGCTACACCTTC.

The CDR3 protein is CASSSPPGNTIYF. CDR3 coding DNA: TGTGCCAGCAGCTCCCCCCCCGGAAACACCATATATTTT. V usage is TRBV11-2 and J usage is TRBJ1-3, with D hard to call. V was shortened by 4 bases and J by 4 bases, with 8 bases between the two germline ends. Germline V lookup: CDR1 SGHAT, CDR2 FQNNGV. The CDR3 has 13 amino acids. Full variable domain (outside the CDR3, taken from reference TRBV11-2 and TRBJ1-3): EAGVAQSPRYKIIEKRQSVAFWCNPISGHATLYWYQQILGQGPKLLIQFQNNGVVDDSQLPKDRFSAERLKGVDSTLKIQPAKLEDSAVYLCASSSPPGNTIYFGEGSWLTVV.